A selection of T cell receptor beta chains follows, all from one sample in a study of a mutant IDH1 vaccine in newly diagnosed glioma. These receptors are not linked to any known antigen. Clones were read by immunoSEQ multiplex PCR, and TCRdb kept only the in-frame ones, dropping some. The table records tens of thousands of clones, 81% of them present only once. The source material was PBMCs, sampled from a glioma patient whose treatment included an IDH1 peptide vaccine. The receptor source for this set is a woman in her forties with glioma. Some clones in this sample may be carry-over from other donors' samples. Each CDR3 is given with its conserved first and last residue. A D gene is named only where the DNA matches it firmly. Some rows mark clone size as missing; the rest say once, few, many or name a class of expanded clone.

-	TRBV9	TRBJ2-2	-	CASSAGAVNGELFF
-	TRBV4-1	TRBJ2-1	TRBD2	CASSRPGLDVEQFF
-	TRBV5-4	TRBJ2-5	TRBD1	CASSLDRGGETQYF
-	TRBV2	TRBJ1-1	-	CASNRDGGTEAFF
once	TRBV27	TRBJ1-2	TRBD1	CASSGTGANYGYTF
-	TRBV25-1	TRBJ2-7	TRBD1	CASSVQGPSYEQYF
-	TRBV5-1	TRBJ2-5	TRBD2	CASSLGTSGGETQYF
-	TRBV4-3	TRBJ2-2	TRBD2	CASSQELAGVPGELFF
-	TRBV27	TRBJ2-5	TRBD2	CASSLLAGGRETQYF
-	TRBV10-3	TRBJ1-6	TRBD1	CAISHHGQGKSYNSPLHF
-	TRBV13	TRBJ2-2	TRBD2	CASSLGQTSGRAGELFF
-	TRBV9	TRBJ2-7	-	CASSTRGDEQYF
-	TRBV6-6	TRBJ2-2	-	CASSYGTPTNTGELFF
few	TRBV6-1	TRBJ2-7	TRBD2	CASSEALAGAYEQYF
-	TRBV18	TRBJ1-1	-	CASSPPGRNTEAFF
-	TRBV11-1	TRBJ2-2	-	CASTETIKGTGELFF